Below are 27 T cell receptor beta chains sequenced from a single sample in a study of early T cells in non-severe SARS-CoV-2 infection. TCRdb re-called the 5' RACE reads through MiXCR, storing one row per CDR3 protein. The repertoire holds under 85,000 distinct CDR3 sequences, under 15% seen once, with approximately 5.2% in the top ten. The material sequenced was whole blood. These receptors originate from an adult who was a healthcare worker with PCR-confirmed SARS-CoV-2 infection or an uninfected control (not recorded which).

The rearrangement links TRBV5-1 to TRBJ2-1; D gene ambiguous. CDR3 size: 13 residues. The V and J ends lost 3 bases and 3 bases respectively, with 7 bases between them. From germline, CDR1 is SGHRS and CDR2 YFSETQ. The CDR3 here is CASSSFSYNEQFF. The CDR3 DNA follows: TGCGCCAGCAGCTCCTTCAGCTACAATGAGCAGTTCTTC. The complete variable domain, with remaining parts taken from reference TRBV5-1 and TRBJ2-1, reads KAGVTQTPRYLIKTRGQQVTLSCSPISGHRSVSWYQQTPGQGLQFLFEYFSETQRNKGNFPGRFSGRQFSNSRSEMNVSTLELGDSALYLCASSSFSYNEQFFGPGTRLTVL.

There are a few counts of this clonotype. This rearrangement joins TRBV7-8 to TRBJ2-3; D gene uncertain. Germline V gene lookup returns CDR1 SGHVS and CDR2 FQNEAQ. Trimming removed 0 bases from V and 2 bases from J, with 12 bases in between. The CDR3 sequence is 16 residues long. The CDR3 nucleotides are TGTGCCAGCAGCTTAGCCGGCAGCTCATACACAGATACGCAGTATTTT. Translating it yields CASSLAGSSYTDTQYF.

Many counts were recorded for this clonotype. The chain joins TRBV9 to TRBJ2-2; 9 bases agree with TRBD2. Germline-derived CDR1 and CDR2 are SGDLS and YYNGEE. CDR3 length: 15 residues. V shed 4 bases and J 2 bases; nucleotides not matched to a gene: 3. CDR3 bases: TGTGCCAGCAGCTTAGCGGGAGCTAACACCGGGGAGCTGTTTTTT. Translating gives CASSLAGANTGELFF.

This clonotype has just a few counts. The CDR3 coding sequence is TGTGCCAGCAGTTTCTCTGGAAACACCATATATTTT. It encodes CASSFSGNTIYF. The chain is built from TRBV12-3 or TRBV12-4 and TRBJ1-3, with D unclear. The CDR3 contains 12 residues. The V end lost 3 bases, the J end lost 0 bases, and 0 bases lay between the germline ends.

This clonotype was counted ten times or more. V gene TRBV7-2 combines with J gene TRBJ2-2; D is undetermined. Germline CDR1 and CDR2: SGHTA and FQGNSA. The V end lost 5 bases, the J end lost 3 bases, and 10 bases lay between the germline ends. This CDR3 region has 14 residues. CDR3: CASSQLVDTGELFF. Here the CDR3 DNA reads TGTGCCAGCAGCCAACTGGTTGACACCGGGGAGCTGTTTTTT.

This sequence joins TRBV6-5 and TRBJ1-6; 9 nucleotides agree with TRBD1. V lost 0 bases, J lost 7 bases, and 1 base stayed unmatched. The V gene's germline CDR1 is MNHEY and CDR2 SVGAGI. The CDR3 runs 15 residues. Written as DNA, the CDR3 is TGTGCCAGCAGTTACTCGGGGACAGGGAATTCACCCCTCCACTTT. Its protein product is CASSYSGTGNSPLHF.

This clonotype was observed a few times. V gene TRBV5-1 combines with J gene TRBJ1-4; TRBD1 might be the D (5 bases). The germline V gene has CDR1 SGHRS and CDR2 YFSETQ. The CDR3 has 16 amino acids. Trimming shortened V by 4 bases and J by 3 bases, and 16 bases separated the two germline ends. The CDR3 nucleotides are TGCGCCAGCAGCAGAGGACACTTCTCATCTAATGAAAAACTGTTTTTT. Its protein product is CASSRGHFSSNEKLFF.

The rearrangement uses TRBV9 and TRBJ1-2; TRBD1 matches 7 bases. Germline CDR1 SGDLS, CDR2 YYNGEE. This CDR3 is built from 13 residues. V gave up 2 bases and J gave up 4 bases; unmatched junction bases: 2. The CDR3 DNA reads TGTGCCAGCAGCGTGACAGGGCTCTATGGCTACACCTTC. Protein: CASSVTGLYGYTF.

The DNA for the CDR3 is TGTGCCAGCAGTGAGACTAGCGGGAGTGGGGAGACCCAGTACTTC. It codes for CASSETSGSGETQYF. The chain is built from TRBV6-4 and TRBJ2-5; TRBD2 agrees at 12 bases. CDR3 length equals 15 residues. CDR1 and CDR2 (germline): MRHNA, SNTAGT. The J segment lost 5 bases and the V segment lost 3 bases, leaving 4 bases of the junction unmatched.

This clonotype was seen a handful of times. The chain carries TRBV7-2 and TRBJ2-3; the D gene is possibly TRBD2 (6 bases). Germline loops: CDR1 SGHTA, CDR2 FQGNSA. Trimming pared 7 bases from V and 8 bases from J, leaving 16 bases between. The CDR3 totals 13 residues. Here the CDR3 reads CASTPNEGGTQYF. The CDR3 DNA is TGTGCCAGCACCCCAAACGAGGGAGGTACGCAGTATTTT.

The rearrangement links TRBV2 to TRBJ2-5; D is uncertain. Trimming stripped 3 bases from V and 1 base from J, with 6 bases between. In germline, CDR1 is SNHLY, CDR2 FYNNEI. The length of the CDR3 is 13 residues. The CDR3 sequence is CASSDPPQETQYF. CDR3 nucleotide sequence: TGTGCCAGCAGTGATCCCCCCCAAGAGACCCAGTACTTC.

This clonotype was counted at least ten times. The chain is built from TRBV28 and TRBJ2-5; D is perhaps TRBD1 or TRBD2 (5 bases each). The CDR3 has 15 amino acids. Looked up from germline, CDR1 is MDHEN and CDR2 is SYDVKM. Between the trimmed V and J ends, which lost 5 bases and 4 bases, there was a span of 17 bases. The CDR3 nucleotides read TGTGCCAGCAGTCAATCCTCCGGGGCTACAGAGACCCAGTACTTC. Amino acids: CASSQSSGATETQYF. The full variable domain, in which reference TRBV28 and TRBJ2-5 provide the parts outside the CDR3, is DVKVTQSSRYLVKRTGEKVFLECVQDMDHENMFWYRQDPGLGLRLIYFSYDVKMKEKGDIPEGYSVSREKKERFSLILESASTNQTSMYLCASSQSSGATETQYFGPGTRLLVL.

This clonotype was recorded many times. The chain uses TRBV29-1 and TRBJ1-2; 8 bases are shared with TRBD1. Germline CDR1 is SQVTM and CDR2 is ANQGSEA. The CDR3 has 13 residues. The junction had 11 bases not matched to a gene; V was cut back by 8 bases and J by 6 bases. In DNA form, the CDR3 reads TGCAGCACCCGACAGGGGACACTAGATGGCTACACCTTC. Its translation is CSTRQGTLDGYTF.

V is TRBV4-2 and J is TRBJ2-7; 10 nucleotides align to TRBD1. Germline loops: CDR1 LGHNA, CDR2 YNFKEQ. The CDR3 length is 14 residues. The ends lost 4 bases at V and 5 bases at J; junction bases unmatched: 5. CDR3 protein: CASSRQTGGDEQYF. In nucleotides, the CDR3 is TGTGCCAGCAGCCGACAGACAGGGGGCGACGAGCAGTACTTC.

J is TRBJ2-2 and V is TRBV20-1; no definite D call. V was trimmed by 2 bases and J by 2 bases, leaving 6 bases between them. This CDR3 is built from 13 residues. The germline V gene has CDR1 DFQATT and CDR2 SNEGSKA (reference sequence). The CDR3 loop reads CSARHRNTGELFF. The CDR3, as DNA: TGCAGTGCTAGACACCGAAACACCGGGGAGCTGTTTTTT.

This clonotype has a count of ten or more. The rearrangement joins TRBV6-1 to TRBJ1-1, with D perhaps TRBD1 (6 bases). Trimming removed 4 bases from V and 3 bases from J, with 15 bases in between. Looked up from germline, CDR1 is MNHNS and CDR2 is SASEGT. The CDR3 runs to 15 residues. CDR3 residues: CASSAITGLYTEAFF. CDR3 bases: TGTGCCAGCAGTGCCATTACAGGGCTCTACACTGAAGCTTTCTTT.

The table lists this clonotype with a few counts. The V call is TRBV5-1, the J call TRBJ1-1, with D hard to call. Germline V CDR1 and CDR2: SGHRS, YFSETQ. V gave up 4 bases and J gave up 0 bases, with 13 bases separating them. The CDR3 sequence is 15 residues long. The CDR3 here is CASSESGRMNTEAFF. The CDR3 DNA sequence: TGCGCCAGCAGCGAGTCAGGAAGGATGAACACTGAAGCTTTCTTT. The whole variable domain, remainder taken from reference TRBV5-1 and TRBJ1-1, is KAGVTQTPRYLIKTRGQQVTLSCSPISGHRSVSWYQQTPGQGLQFLFEYFSETQRNKGNFPGRFSGRQFSNSRSEMNVSTLELGDSALYLCASSESGRMNTEAFFGQGTRLTVV.

This clonotype showed up many times. The V and J genes are TRBV7-2 and TRBJ1-2, with D possibly TRBD1 on 5 matching bases. The CDR3 length is 17 residues. Germline loops: CDR1 SGHTA, CDR2 FQGNSA. The V gene lost 0 bases and the J gene lost 4 bases, with 18 bases spanning the gap. This CDR3 is CASSLASRDLAAYGYTF. CDR3 bases: TGTGCCAGCAGCTTAGCGTCTAGGGACTTGGCGGCCTATGGCTACACCTTC.

This clonotype was seen at least ten times. The V and J genes are TRBV30 and TRBJ1-4, with D unclear. This CDR3 is 12 amino acids long. V was cut by 5 bases and J by 8 bases, with 12 bases left in between. From germline, CDR1 is GTSNPN and CDR2 SVGIG (reference sequence). The CDR3 here is CAWDYSREKLFF. The DNA of the CDR3 is TGTGCCTGGGACTACTCGAGGGAAAAACTGTTTTTT. Variable domain in full (rest from reference TRBV30 and TRBJ1-4): SQTIHQWPATLVQPVGSPLSLECTVEGTSNPNLYWYRQAAGRGLQLLFYSVGIGQISSEVPQNLSASRPQDRQFILSSKKLLLSDSGFYLCAWDYSREKLFFGSGTQLSVL.

This clonotype was seen a few times. The chain joins TRBV9 to TRBJ1-2; 11 nucleotides line up with TRBD1. Per germline, CDR1 SGDLS and CDR2 YYNGEE. The junction had 0 bases not matched to a gene; V was cut back by 0 bases and J by 2 bases. CDR3 size: 15 residues. The DNA of the CDR3 is TGTGCCAGCAGCGTAGGGACAGGGGGCAACTATGGCTACACCTTC. Protein product: CASSVGTGGNYGYTF.

This clonotype was detected only a few times. The gene calls are TRBV2 and TRBJ1-2, with a possible D match to TRBD1 (5 bases). CDR1 and CDR2 (germline): SNHLY, FYNNEI. The CDR3 totals 11 residues. V was pared by 7 bases and J by 7 bases, with 10 bases between. CDR3 sequence (DNA): TGTGCCAGCACCGGGACGGCTGGCTACACCTTC. Amino acids: CASTGTAGYTF.

This clonotype has only one observation. The chain uses TRBV12-3 or TRBV12-4 and TRBJ2-7; 13 positions agree with TRBD2. J lost 7 bases, V lost 8 bases, and 5 bases had no gene match. CDR3 length: 13 residues. CDR3 sequence (DNA): TGTGCCAGCTTGGGGACTAGCGGGGATGAGCAGTACTTC. Protein: CASLGTSGDEQYF.

This clonotype was detected a few times. V gene TRBV7-9 combines with J gene TRBJ2-3; D is ambiguous. Germline V gene data show CDR1 as SEHNR and CDR2 as FQNEAQ (reference sequence). This CDR3 spans 13 amino acids. V lost 5 bases, J lost 4 bases, and 10 bases lay in between. DNA for the CDR3: TGTGCCAGCAGCCGTGTTGGGGCAGATACGCAGTATTTT. It yields the protein CASSRVGADTQYF.

The rearrangement links TRBV4-1 to TRBJ2-7; the D gene is possibly TRBD1 (6 bases). Per the germline V gene, CDR1 is MGHRA and CDR2 is YSYEKL. The CDR3 extends over 14 amino acids. The ends were cut back, 4 bases at V and 5 bases at J, with 15 bases in the middle. The CDR3 here is CASSLQGQYDEQYF. DNA for the CDR3: TGCGCCAGCAGCCTCCAAGGACAGTACGACGAGCAGTACTTC.

This clonotype was seen many times. The chain has TRBV20-1 and TRBJ2-5; D call uncertain. The CDR3 contains 12 residues. Deletions cut 5 bases from V and 4 bases from J, with 11 bases between. Per the germline V gene, CDR1 is DFQATT and CDR2 is SNEGSKA (reference sequence). CDR3 amino acids: CSARPSAETQYF. The DNA of the CDR3 is TGCAGTGCTCGGCCTTCCGCAGAGACCCAGTACTTC.

This clonotype was detected a few times. The chain joins TRBV29-1 to TRBJ1-2; D is uncertain. The CDR3 is 12 amino acids. Germline V gene sequence: CDR1 SQVTM, CDR2 ANQGSEA. The V gene lost 7 bases and the J gene lost 5 bases, with 14 bases spanning the gap. CDR3 protein: CSAKGSWYGYTF. The CDR3, as DNA: TGCAGCGCCAAGGGCTCGTGGTATGGCTACACCTTC.

This clonotype was detected only a few times. The chain carries TRBV2 and TRBJ2-1; D is undetermined. Trimming cost V 7 bases and J 3 bases, with 16 bases left between them. Germline V gene lookup returns CDR1 SNHLY and CDR2 FYNNEI. The CDR3 extends over 15 amino acids. The CDR3 nucleotides are TGTGCCAGCAAGGAAAGGACCAAACTCTACAATGAGCAGTTCTTC. Protein product: CASKERTKLYNEQFF. The whole variable domain, remainder taken from reference TRBV2 and TRBJ2-1, is EPEVTQTPSHQVTQMGQEVILRCVPISNHLYFYWYRQILGQKVEFLVSFYNNEISEKSEIFDDQFSVERPDGSNFTLKIRSTKLEDSAMYFCASKERTKLYNEQFFGPGTRLTVL.